Below are 20 T cell receptor beta chains sequenced from a single sample in a study of blood T cell repertoires in COVID-19. Some clones are missing from TCRdb's copy, which holds only in-frame ones; the method was immunoSEQ multiplex PCR. The table includes 150,000 to 180,000 clones, approximately 86% detected once. Sequencing was performed on peripheral blood. These receptors all come from a man aged 60-69 years with COVID-19, enrolled during active disease.

In its sample, this clone was seen a few times. The chain has TRBV12-5 and TRBJ2-3; a possible D gene is TRBD2 (5 bases). V dropped 4 bases and J dropped 4 bases, with 15 bases sitting between them. CDR1 is LGHNT, CDR2 FRNRAP, per germline. CDR3 length: 15 amino acids. The CDR3 DNA reads as TGTGCTAGTGGTTCTGGGCAGGCGGGTTCAGATACGCAGTATTTT. It is translated as CASGSGQAGSDTQYF.

Only a few counts were recorded for this clone. This chain joins TRBV20-1 and TRBJ1-6; possibly TRBD1 for D (6 bases). The CDR3 runs 14 residues. Germline values: CDR1 DFQATT, CDR2 SNEGSKA (reference sequence). The ends were cut back, 3 bases at V and 5 bases at J, with 11 bases in the middle. This CDR3 is CSASGGPNNSPLHF. The CDR3 nucleotides are TGCAGTGCTAGTGGGGGCCCTAATAATTCACCCCTCCACTTT.

The chain links TRBV2 to TRBJ2-5; 7 positions match TRBD2. V dropped 9 bases and J dropped 3; count of bases not matched to a gene: 4. The CDR3 totals 12 residues. Germline-derived CDR1 and CDR2 are SNHLY and FYNNEI. CDR3 in amino acids: CARGSGEETQYF. In DNA form, the CDR3 reads TGTGCCAGGGGGAGCGGGGAAGAGACCCAGTACTTC.

J is TRBJ2-7 and V is TRBV2; D possibly corresponds to TRBD1 (6 bases). The germline CDR1 and CDR2 sequences are SNHLY and FYNNEI. Trimming took 7 bases from V and 0 from J, leaving 13 bases between them. The CDR3 is 14 residues long. CDR3 DNA: TGTGCCAGCACCAGAGACAGGAGCTCCTACGAGCAGTACTTC. Protein sequence: CASTRDRSSYEQYF.

The genes are TRBV4-1 and TRBJ2-7; 7 nucleotides align to TRBD1. Germline V gene sequence: CDR1 MGHRA, CDR2 YSYEKL. This CDR3 contains 18 residues. The trim removed 1 base at V and 3 bases at J, leaving 15 bases unmatched. This CDR3 is CASSQVNMVGDRSYEQYF. The CDR3 nucleotides read TGCGCCAGCAGCCAAGTTAATATGGTGGGGGACAGAAGCTACGAGCAGTACTTC.

The chain recombines TRBV5-1 with TRBJ1-1, with no clear D. The V end was cut by 4 bases, the J end by 1 base, with 14 bases between. CDR1 is SGHRS, CDR2 YFSETQ, per germline. This CDR3 has 15 amino acids. CDR3 in DNA: TGCGCCAGCAGCCCCGGGGATTACCAGAACACTGAAGCTTTCTTT. It translates to CASSPGDYQNTEAFF.

The CDR3 loop reads CASSADRDTEAFF. The CDR3 DNA sequence: TGTGCCAGCAGCGCCGACAGGGACACTGAAGCTTTCTTT. The chain combines TRBV7-9 with TRBJ1-1; 7 bases line up with TRBD1. The V gene end was trimmed by 5 bases and the J gene end by 3 bases; junction bases not matched to a gene: 3. The V gene's germline CDR1 is SEHNR and CDR2 FQNEAQ (reference sequence). CDR3 size: 13 residues.

DNA of the CDR3: TGTGCCAGCAGCGTACAGGACAGCTACAATCAGCCCCAGCATTTT. Its translation is CASSVQDSYNQPQHF. The chain uses TRBV9 and TRBJ1-5; D possibly corresponds to TRBD1 (6 bases). Between the trimmed V and J ends, which lost 1 base and 3 bases, there was a span of 11 bases. Germline V gene sequence: CDR1 SGDLS, CDR2 YYNGEE. CDR3 size: 15 residues.

The rearrangement joins TRBV3-1 (or the pseudogene TRBV3-2) to TRBJ1-4; 9 bases line up with TRBD1. CDR3 length equals 15 residues. Germline assignment: CDR1 LGHDT and CDR2 YNNKEL (reference sequence). V gave up 4 bases and J gave up 3 bases; unmatched junction bases: 3. The CDR3 nucleotides read TGTGCCAGCAGCCCACGACAGGGGGCTAATGAAAAACTGTTTTTT. It codes for CASSPRQGANEKLFF.

This clone was counted once. The chain is built from TRBV18 and TRBJ1-2, with 7 nucleotides matching TRBD1. CDR1 and CDR2 (germline): KGHSH, LQKENI. Germline trimming cut 3 bases from V and 5 bases from J; bases unmatched to any gene: 6. The length of the CDR3 is 14 residues. The CDR3: CASSPDRAGYGYTF. In DNA form, the CDR3 reads TGTGCCAGCTCACCCGACAGGGCAGGGTATGGCTACACCTTC.

The chain recombines TRBV6-4 with TRBJ1-1, with D maybe TRBD1 (6 bases). V dropped 4 bases and J dropped 1 base, with 10 bases sitting between them. The CDR3 length is 14 residues. Germline values: CDR1 MRHNA, CDR2 SNTAGT. The CDR3 region is CASSATGWNTEAFF. The CDR3 DNA reads as TGTGCCAGCAGTGCTACAGGGTGGAACACTGAAGCTTTCTTT.

The V call is TRBV7-2, the J call TRBJ1-1, with 7 bases that match TRBD1. Germline V CDR1 and CDR2: SGHTA, FQGNSA. This CDR3 region has 13 residues. Trimming removed 1 base from V and 8 bases from J; junction bases left unmatched: 4. CDR3: CASSLVGTEEAFF. For the CDR3, the DNA is TGTGCCAGCAGCTTAGTCGGGACAGAAGAAGCTTTCTTT. Filled out from reference TRBV7-2 and TRBJ1-1, the complete variable domain reads GAGVSQSPSNKVTEKGKDVELRCDPISGHTALYWYRQSLGQGLEFLIYFQGNSAPDKSGLPSDRFSAERTGGSVSTLTIQRTQQEDSAVYLCASSLVGTEEAFFGQGTRLTVV.

As to this clone: Additional DNA sequences in this sample encode the identical CDR3. The chain is built from TRBV5-4 and TRBJ1-2; 8 bases are a match to TRBD1. The length of the CDR3 is 16 residues. With 0 bases clipped from V and 0 bases from J, the junction kept 4 bases outside the gene matches. Germline V gene sequence: CDR1 SGHNT, CDR2 YYREEE (reference sequence). The CDR3 DNA reads as TGTGCCAGCAGCTTGGGACAGGGGAGAACTAACTATGGCTACACCTTC. Amino acid sequence: CASSLGQGRTNYGYTF.

This clone was picked up a small number of times. V and J are TRBV5-1 and TRBJ2-3; D perhaps matches TRBD2 (5 bases). This CDR3 is 12 amino acids long. Germline assignment: CDR1 SGHRS and CDR2 YFSETQ. With 5 bases removed from V and 10 bases from J, the gap between germline ends came to 14 bases. The CDR3 loop is CASRSDSVAQYF. For the CDR3, the DNA is TGCGCCAGCAGGTCGGACTCGGTGGCGCAGTATTTT.

V gene TRBV5-1 combines with J gene TRBJ1-4; the D is unclear. V was shortened by 4 bases and J by 0 bases, with 19 bases between the two germline ends. The CDR3 length is 18 residues. Germline V lookup: CDR1 SGHRS, CDR2 YFSETQ. This CDR3 is CASSPLAGLTSTNEKLFF. In DNA, the CDR3 is TGCGCCAGCAGCCCTCTGGCAGGCCTAACCTCAACTAATGAAAAACTGTTTTTT.

This clone was observed a handful of times. CDR3 sequence (DNA): TGTGCCAGCTTGAGTCGGGGCTCTGGAAACACCATATATTTT. Translated: CASLSRGSGNTIYF. The chain links TRBV28 to TRBJ1-3; D is ambiguous. The CDR3 sequence is 14 residues long. The germline V gene encodes CDR1 MDHEN and CDR2 SYDVKM. Trimming shortened V by 8 bases and J by 0 bases, and 11 bases separated the two germline ends.

This clone was counted only a few times. CDR3 bases: TGTGCCAGCTCAGGGGGCGCCCGGGGGGAAAAACTGTTTTTT. Protein sequence: CASSGGARGEKLFF. The rearrangement joins TRBV9 to TRBJ1-4; 8 bases match TRBD1. Germline loops: CDR1 SGDLS, CDR2 YYNGEE. V dropped 7 bases and J dropped 8; count of bases not matched to a gene: 10. The CDR3 is made up of 14 amino acids. Combining the CDR3 with reference TRBV9 and TRBJ1-4 gives the whole variable domain DSGVTQTPKHLITATGQRVTLRCSPRSGDLSVYWYQQSLDQGLQFLIQYYNGEERAKGNILERFSAQQFPDLHSELNLSSLELGDSALYFCASSGGARGEKLFFGSGTQLSVL.

This clone was counted a single time. The chain links TRBV29-1 to TRBJ2-7; TRBD1 aligns across 8 bases. With V trimmed by 7 bases and J by 2 bases, 10 bases remained unmatched. Germline V lookup: CDR1 SQVTM, CDR2 ANQGSEA. The CDR3 extends over 14 amino acids. The CDR3 loop is CSGTIWTGTYEQYF. The CDR3 DNA is TGCAGCGGTACAATTTGGACAGGGACCTACGAGCAGTACTTC.

The chain carries TRBV24-1 and TRBJ1-2, with D perhaps TRBD1 (6 bases). In germline, CDR1 is KGHDR, CDR2 SFDVKD. This CDR3 spans 13 amino acids. Between the trimmed V and J ends, which lost 6 bases and 3 bases, there was a span of 10 bases. CDR3 DNA sequence: TGTGCCACCAGTTTACCAGGGGACTATGGCTACACCTTC. Amino acid sequence: CATSLPGDYGYTF.

The chain recombines TRBV7-2 with TRBJ2-5; TRBD1 might be the D (5 bases). The CDR3 runs 15 residues. CDR1 is SGHTA and CDR2 is FQGNSA in the germline V gene. With 4 bases removed from V and 1 base from J, the gap between germline ends came to 13 bases. The CDR3 DNA reads TGTGCCAGCAGCTCGAGAAGGGGCTTCCAAGAGACCCAGTACTTC. Its translation: CASSSRRGFQETQYF. Looking up the rest from reference TRBV7-2 and TRBJ2-5 gives the full variable domain: GAGVSQSPSNKVTEKGKDVELRCDPISGHTALYWYRQSLGQGLEFLIYFQGNSAPDKSGLPSDRFSAERTGGSVSTLTIQRTQQEDSAVYLCASSSRRGFQETQYFGPGTRLLVL.